One and the same sample provided the 22 T cell receptor beta chains below, sequenced in a study of blood T cell repertoires in COVID-19. Sequenced by immunoSEQ multiplex PCR; TCRdb stores in-frame clones only, minus some. The sample comprises under 150,000 clones, 75% to 90% of which are singletons, and around 19% rests with the top ten. The sequencing sample was made of peripheral blood. The origin of the receptors is a woman aged 45-65 years who had recovered from COVID-19.

With respect to this clone: One junction end disagrees with the germline gene, perhaps due to a read error. This chain uses TRBV3-1 (or the pseudogene TRBV3-2) with TRBJ2-3, with D maybe TRBD1 (5 bases). The CDR3 runs 14 residues. In germline, CDR1 is LGHDT, CDR2 YNNKEL (reference sequence). The CDR3 DNA reads as TGTGCCAGCGGCCAAGGGGCTAGCACAGATACGCAGTATTTT. Amino acids: CASGQGASTDTQYF.

The rearrangement links TRBV9 to TRBJ2-1, with TRBD2 matching 13 bases. CDR1 is SGDLS and CDR2 is YYNGEE in the germline V gene. The junction had 8 bases not matched to a gene; V was cut back by 0 bases and J by 8 bases. This CDR3 contains 17 residues. In DNA, the CDR3 is TGTGCCAGCAGCGTAGTTGCCGGGACTAGCGGGACGGATGAGCAGTTCTTC. Protein: CASSVVAGTSGTDEQFF.

The V gene is TRBV6-5, the J gene TRBJ1-1; maybe TRBD1 (5 bases). The germline V and J ends were trimmed by 7 bases and 0 bases, with 9 bases remaining between them. Germline CDR1 is MNHEY and CDR2 is SVGAGI. The CDR3 loop spans 13 amino acids. The CDR3 protein is CASTRVMNTEAFF. The CDR3, as DNA: TGTGCCAGCACCAGGGTCATGAACACTGAAGCTTTCTTT.

The count of this clone is one. The chain uses TRBV5-1 and TRBJ2-1; 9 positions match TRBD1. J lost 5 bases, V lost 1 base, and 4 bases had no gene match. This CDR3 is built from 15 residues. CDR1 and CDR2 from the germline V gene are SGHRS and YFSETQ. DNA of the CDR3: TGCGCCAGCAGCTTGTGGGGACAGGGAGACAATGAGCAGTTCTTC. This sequence encodes CASSLWGQGDNEQFF. The full variable domain, in which reference TRBV5-1 and TRBJ2-1 provide the parts outside the CDR3, is KAGVTQTPRYLIKTRGQQVTLSCSPISGHRSVSWYQQTPGQGLQFLFEYFSETQRNKGNFPGRFSGRQFSNSRSEMNVSTLELGDSALYLCASSLWGQGDNEQFFGPGTRLTVL.

The chain joins TRBV7-9 to TRBJ2-5; D possibly corresponds to TRBD2 (5 bases). V lost 3 bases and J 3 bases, leaving 23 bases between the germline ends. Germline V gives CDR1 SEHNR, CDR2 FQNEAQ (reference sequence). This CDR3 is 18 amino acids long. The CDR3 is CASSFKGLRAFLKETQYF. Here the CDR3 DNA reads TGTGCCAGCAGCTTCAAAGGGTTGAGGGCTTTTCTGAAAGAGACCCAGTACTTC. Combining the CDR3 with reference TRBV7-9 and TRBJ2-5 gives the whole variable domain DTGVSQNPRHKITKRGQNVTFRCDPISEHNRLYWYRQTLGQGPEFLTYFQNEAQLEKSRLLSDRFSAERPKGSFSTLEIQRTEQGDSAMYLCASSFKGLRAFLKETQYFGPGTRLLVL.

To note about this clone: The junction departs from germline at one end; a sequencing error may be responsible. V is TRBV20-1 and J is TRBJ2-7; possible D gene TRBD1, 5 bases. Germline-derived CDR1 and CDR2 are DFQATT and SNEGSKA (reference sequence). The CDR3 extends over 11 amino acids. The CDR3, as DNA: TGCAGTGCTCAAGACAGCTACGAGCAGTGCTTC. Translated, it gives CSAQDSYEQCF.

The J gene is TRBJ2-3, the V gene TRBV9; possibly TRBD2 for D (6 bases). Germline V lookup: CDR1 SGDLS, CDR2 YYNGEE. Trimming pared 4 bases from V and 4 bases from J, leaving 19 bases between. CDR3 length: 16 amino acids. Written as DNA, the CDR3 is TGTGCCAGCAGCCCCCAAGGGCTAGCGTTGGCAGATACGCAGTATTTT. Residues: CASSPQGLALADTQYF. Based on the CDR3 plus reference TRBV9 and TRBJ2-3, the full variable domain is DSGVTQTPKHLITATGQRVTLRCSPRSGDLSVYWYQQSLDQGLQFLIQYYNGEERAKGNILERFSAQQFPDLHSELNLSSLELGDSALYFCASSPQGLALADTQYFGPGTRLTVL.

The chain carries TRBV7-9 and TRBJ1-2, with a weak D call TRBD1 (5 bases). The V gene's germline CDR1 is SEHNR and CDR2 FQNEAQ (reference sequence). V lost 3 bases to trimming and J lost 7 bases, with 15 bases between them. This CDR3 has 14 amino acids. CDR3: CASSFTGASGGYTF. The CDR3 bases are TGTGCCAGCAGCTTTACTGGGGCATCCGGTGGCTACACCTTC.

The chain has TRBV11-3 and TRBJ2-7; 8 bases agree with TRBD2. The V and J ends lost 1 base and 1 base, in that order; junction bases with no gene match: 0. Germline V gene sequence: CDR1 SGHNT, CDR2 YENEEA. The CDR3 length is 14 residues. The CDR3: CASSLAGGSYEQYF. The CDR3 DNA is TGTGCCAGCAGCTTAGCGGGAGGGTCCTACGAGCAGTACTTC.

V and J are TRBV30 and TRBJ2-1; tentatively, D is TRBD2 (7 bases). The CDR3 is 15 amino acids. Germline V gives CDR1 GTSNPN, CDR2 SVGIG (reference sequence). The ends were cut back, 1 base at V and 8 bases at J, with 18 bases in the middle. For the CDR3, the DNA is TGTGCCTGGAGTGCCAAGGGGAGGGCAGGGGATGAGCAGTTCTTC. Residues: CAWSAKGRAGDEQFF.

This clone was seen only once. This rearrangement joins TRBV6-5 to TRBJ2-7; maybe TRBD2 (6 bases). Per the germline V gene, CDR1 is MNHEY and CDR2 is SVGAGI. Between the trimmed V and J ends, which lost 7 bases and 5 bases, there was a span of 15 bases. The CDR3 totals 13 residues. Written as DNA, the CDR3 is TGTGCCAGCATGAAGGAGGGGAGCCACGAGCAGTACTTC. Its protein product is CASMKEGSHEQYF.

The V gene is TRBV5-1, the J gene TRBJ2-1, with 8 nucleotides matching TRBD2. V was clipped by 3 bases and J by 8 bases; unmatched bases: 4. Germline CDR1 reads SGHRS; CDR2 reads YFSETQ. This CDR3 is built from 13 residues. CDR3 nucleotide sequence: TGCGCCAGCAGCTCCGGGACTAGTGATGAGCAGTTCTTC. It translates to CASSSGTSDEQFF.

This sequence joins TRBV7-2 and TRBJ1-2; the D gene is possibly TRBD1 (5 bases). This CDR3 has 14 amino acids. Germline V gives CDR1 SGHTA, CDR2 FQGNSA. Deletions cut 7 bases from V and 3 bases from J, with 15 bases between. The CDR3 DNA is TGTGCCAGCAATCCCGGGGGAGTTGACTATGGCTACACCTTC. Translated: CASNPGGVDYGYTF.

This rearrangement joins TRBV7-6 to TRBJ2-5, with TRBD2 matching 8 bases. After removal of 4 bases from V and 2 bases from J, the junction contained 9 bases not matched to a gene. CDR1 is SGHVS, CDR2 FNYEAQ, per germline. CDR3 length equals 16 residues. CDR3 protein: CASSSRKAGAQETQYF. DNA of the CDR3: TGTGCCAGCAGCTCCAGAAAAGCGGGAGCTCAAGAGACCCAGTACTTC.

This rearrangement joins TRBV2 to TRBJ2-5, with D perhaps TRBD2 (7 bases). Germline V lookup: CDR1 SNHLY, CDR2 FYNNEI. The CDR3 spans 13 residues. Trimming shortened V by 7 bases and J by 7 bases, and 16 bases separated the two germline ends. The CDR3 bases are TGTGCCAGCATGGGCCAGGGGAGGGGGACCCAGTACTTC. It yields the protein CASMGQGRGTQYF.

The chain links TRBV4-2 to TRBJ2-5; TRBD2 is a possible D gene (5 bases). The germline V and J ends were trimmed by 1 base and 5 bases, with 11 bases remaining between them. Germline CDR1 and CDR2: LGHNA and YNFKEQ. The CDR3 covers 14 residues. The CDR3 DNA is TGTGCCAGCAGCCAAGGAACTACGGGGGAGACCCAGTACTTC. As protein: CASSQGTTGETQYF.

The chain recombines TRBV6-5 with TRBJ2-2; maybe TRBD1 (5 bases). The CDR3 runs 16 residues. Germline V CDR1 and CDR2: MNHEY, SVGAGI. Trimming cost V 0 bases and J 4 bases, with 12 bases left between them. This CDR3 reads CASSYSGQGGTGELFF. As DNA, the CDR3 is TGTGCCAGCAGTTACTCGGGGCAGGGTGGCACCGGGGAGCTGTTTTTT.

The chain has TRBV29-1 and TRBJ2-7; a weak D match, TRBD1 (5 bases). CDR1 and CDR2 from the germline V gene are SQVTM and ANQGSEA. The germline V and J ends were trimmed by 6 bases and 2 bases, with 17 bases remaining between them. There are 14 residues in the CDR3. The CDR3 region has the DNA TGCAGCGTGGAAAGGGGCCAGAAACCCTACGAGCAGTACTTC. It is translated as CSVERGQKPYEQYF.

The V and J genes are TRBV7-6 and TRBJ2-2, with unresolved D. CDR3 length equals 15 residues. V dropped 2 bases and J dropped 1 base, with 8 bases sitting between them. Germline CDR1 reads SGHVS; CDR2 reads FNYEAQ. CDR3 nucleotide sequence: TGTGCCAGCAGCTTATCGAGTTTGAACACCGGGGAGCTGTTTTTT. The encoded protein is CASSLSSLNTGELFF.

The chain carries TRBV25-1 and TRBJ1-1; the match to TRBD1 covers 8 bases. CDR3 length: 15 amino acids. Germline V gene sequence: CDR1 MGHDK, CDR2 SYGVNS. V was pared by 5 bases and J by 1 base, with 6 bases of the junction left unmatched. CDR3 loop: CASSTLDRENTEAFF. CDR3 in DNA: TGTGCCAGCAGTACCTTGGACAGGGAGAACACTGAAGCTTTCTTT.

The table lists this clone with a count of one. The rearrangement joins TRBV27 to TRBJ2-5, with D possibly TRBD1 on 6 matching bases. Germline-derived CDR1 and CDR2 are MNHEY and SMNVEV (reference sequence). The CDR3 is 15 amino acids. Trimming stripped 5 bases from V and 4 bases from J, with 17 bases between. The CDR3 DNA is TGTGCCAGCAGTGGTGGGACCAGGGGCGGAGAGACCCAGTACTTC. Its translation: CASSGGTRGGETQYF.

V gene TRBV18 combines with J gene TRBJ2-5; possible D gene TRBD1, 6 bases. Between the trimmed V and J ends, which lost 5 bases and 10 bases, there was a span of 11 bases. Germline V gene data show CDR1 as KGHSH and CDR2 as LQKENI. This CDR3 has 11 amino acids. The CDR3 reads CASSSQGIQYF. In DNA form, the CDR3 reads TGTGCCAGCTCATCGCAGGGGATCCAGTACTTC.